This T cell receptor beta chain stems from a study of CD8 T cells in Susac syndrome (dated by TCRdb to the late 2010s). With respect to the entire study: Repertoire sequencing was used to test whether CD8+ T cell activation and differentiation in Susac syndrome was antigen driven. Clonality of the CD8+ T cell repertoire was compared between roughly twelve healthy donors, about 14 Susac syndrome patients and under 19 multiple sclerosis patients.

In this sample, this clonotype turned up once. Which antigen it targets is not known. No much larger clone is present one base from it, and per-base qualities are unavailable. One read yields weak evidence. Looking up the germline V gene yields CDR1 SGDLS and CDR2 YYNGEE. The CDR3 has 15 amino acids, counting the end cysteine and phenylalanine. The read is trimmed to its CDR3 DNA, 45 bases read in frame from base 1. V and J are trimmed by 0 bases and 5 bases, and the gene matches miss 4 bases of the junction. General findings and caveats noted by the study authors: The number of individuals in the TCR sequencing and HLA analysis was acknowledged as relatively small.

High-throughput TCR beta sequencing profiled peripheral blood CD8+ and CD4+ T cells from healthy donors, Susac syndrome patients and multiple sclerosis patients. The multiple sclerosis controls were treatment-naive patients whose relapsing-remitting disease, either stable or active, fulfilled the revised McDonald criteria. Bulk CD8+ and CD4+ T cells were purified magnetically by negative isolation, whereas CD8+ TEMRA cells were enriched by FACS. Blood was collected in EDTA tubes and processed within 24 hours, with PBMCs isolated through density gradient centrifugation. PBMCs intended for TCR sequencing were frozen in liquid nitrogen and were later thawed in a 37 degrees C water bath. The sorted or isolated CD4+, CD8+ and CD8+ TEMRA cells reached a purity of at least 90%. RNA was extracted using the RNeasy kit, and about 0.5 to 1 ug of the RNA was reverse transcribed with random hexamers. The immunoSEQ multiplex PCR assay, covering 54 Vbeta and 13 Jbeta segments, was used to amplify TCR beta CDR3 regions. To correct PCR amplification bias, a synthetic template baseline was used for both primer optimization and computational correction. Per the authors' processing: Reads were annotated to V, D and J genes per IMGT and analyzed with immunoSEQ Analyzer, keeping only productive sequences. To calculate clonality, Shannon entropy was normalized by log2 of the number of productive unique sequences and then subtracted from one. For each patient and control, public and private clones were evaluated within the 100 most prevalent clones. A clone was defined as Susac-specific if it was absent from the healthy and MS cohorts, from about a thousand published viral clones and from other ImmuneACCESS disease sequences. TCRdb's own reprocessing of the public reads used fastp at Q25 and MiXCR and kept productive beta chains. Every CDR3 protein is listed once, alongside the most common genes and DNA of its rows. The V and J calls here are based on TCRdb, not the publication. In this sample the table shows approximately 110,000 distinct CDR3 sequences, approximately 93% of which occur a single time. The biggest ten clones account for approximately 0.3% of the sample.

This sequence originates from a human donor with multiple sclerosis. This chain is built from TRBV9 and TRBJ2-1, with 8 bases in between that match TRBD2. The sequencing sample was made of CD8+ T cells from PBMCs. CDR3 region: CASSVGAGVNNEQFF. The nucleotide sequence is TGTGCCAGCAGCGTAGGAGCGGGAGTCAACAATGAGCAGTTCTTC. The entire variable domain, with the stretches around the CDR3 drawn from the reference TRBV9 and TRBJ2-1 proteins, is DSGVTQTPKHLITATGQRVTLRCSPRSGDLSVYWYQQSLDQGLQFLIQYYNGEERAKGNILERFSAQQFPDLHSELNLSSLELGDSALYFCASSVGAGVNNEQFFGPGTRLTVL.